This TCR beta chain emerged from a study of PD-L1 blockade in urothelial cancer. Study background: Bladder-origin urothelial cancer in males covered most of the roughly 29 patients.

Time point denoted: pretreatment peripheral blood. Clones were read by immunoSEQ multiplex PCR, and TCRdb kept only the in-frame ones, dropping some. The repertoire holds around 50,000 clones, with around 83% as singletons. The CDR3 covers 14 residues. V was pared by 7 bases and J by 0 bases, with 12 bases between. CDR1 is SGHRS and CDR2 is YFSETQ in the germline V gene. The V call is TRBV5-1, the J call TRBJ2-3; no reliable D call. The clonotype was recovered from a man in his fifties or sixties with urothelial cancer. The source material was PBMCs, sampled around atezolizumab (anti-PD-L1) treatment. CDR3 loop: CASLETPSTDTQYF. Here the CDR3 DNA reads TGCGCCAGCCTAGAAACTCCCAGCACAGATACGCAGTATTTT.